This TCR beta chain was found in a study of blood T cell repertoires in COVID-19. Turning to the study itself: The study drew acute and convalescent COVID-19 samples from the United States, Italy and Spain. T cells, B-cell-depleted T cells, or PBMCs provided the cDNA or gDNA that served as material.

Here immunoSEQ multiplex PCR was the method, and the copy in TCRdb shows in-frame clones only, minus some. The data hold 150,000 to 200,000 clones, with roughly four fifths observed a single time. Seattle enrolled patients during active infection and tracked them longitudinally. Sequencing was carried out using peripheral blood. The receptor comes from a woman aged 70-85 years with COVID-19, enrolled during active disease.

The CDR3: CASSQDYRTWVEQFF. Here the CDR3 DNA reads TGTGCCAGCAGTCAGGACTACCGGACTTGGGTGGAGCAGTTCTTC. This sequence joins TRBV6-2 or TRBV6-3 and TRBJ2-1; D is perhaps TRBD2 (6 bases). Germline CDR1 is MNHEY and CDR2 is SVGEGT. The germline V and J ends were trimmed by 5 bases and 10 bases, with 21 bases remaining between them. The CDR3 has 15 amino acids.